One and the same sample provided the 30 T cell receptor beta chains below, sequenced in a study of blood T cell repertoires in COVID-19. Method: immunoSEQ multiplex PCR; TCRdb's copy keeps in-frame clones and lacks some. The sample shows some 240,000 clones, 88% of them seen only once. Sequencing input: PBMCs or T cells enriched from blood (not recorded which). The origin of the receptors is a woman aged 40-49 years who had been exposed to COVID-19.

A word on this clone: Other nucleotide sequences from this sample produce the same CDR3. The chain recombines TRBV12-3 or TRBV12-4 with TRBJ2-7; TRBD1 matches 7 bases. This CDR3 comprises 13 residues. The V gene end was trimmed by 6 bases and the J gene end by 2 bases; junction bases not matched to a gene: 4. This CDR3 is CASSLGQTYEQYF. The CDR3 region has the DNA TGTGCCAGCAGCCTGGGACAGACCTACGAGCAGTACTTC.

The chain has TRBV6-5 and TRBJ2-2; TRBD2 agrees at 7 bases. CDR1 is MNHEY, CDR2 SVGAGI, per germline. The CDR3 spans 15 residues. With 5 bases clipped from V and 3 bases from J, the junction kept 6 bases outside the gene matches. This CDR3 is CASSPLAEHTGELFF. Written as DNA, the CDR3 is TGTGCCAGCAGTCCTCTAGCGGAACACACCGGGGAGCTGTTTTTT.

The J gene is TRBJ1-6, the V gene TRBV5-4; 7 bases fit TRBD1. V gave up 6 bases and J gave up 5 bases; unmatched junction bases: 8. Germline loops: CDR1 SGHNT, CDR2 YYREEE (reference sequence). This CDR3 is 15 amino acids long. The CDR3 loop reads CASTTQTGNNSPLHF. CDR3 coding DNA: TGTGCCAGCACCACACAGACAGGGAATAATTCACCCCTCCACTTT.

V usage is TRBV11-3 and J usage is TRBJ1-1; D gene ambiguous. This CDR3 region has 16 residues. V lost 3 bases, J lost 1 base, and 15 bases lay in between. The germline V gene has CDR1 SGHNT and CDR2 YENEEA. CDR3 in DNA: TGTGCCAGCAGCTTCAACGTGGGCAGCGGGAACACTGAAGCTTTCTTT. It codes for CASSFNVGSGNTEAFF.

The sample holds one count of this clone. The chain is built from TRBV15 and TRBJ2-7; D may be TRBD1 (6 bases). Germline lookup yields CDR1 LNHNV and CDR2 YYDKDF (reference sequence). V was clipped by 0 bases and J by 0 bases, with 9 bases between them. The CDR3 has 15 amino acids. The CDR3 nucleotides read TGTGCCACCAGCAGAGATACCAGGGGCTCCTACGAGCAGTACTTC. Its translation: CATSRDTRGSYEQYF.

For the CDR3, the DNA is TGTGCCAGCAGTGTCATCGACAGGGACACTAACTATGGCTACACCTTC. It codes for CASSVIDRDTNYGYTF. The chain couples TRBV28 to TRBJ1-2, with TRBD1 identical over 7 bases. The CDR3 contains 16 residues. The V segment lost 5 bases and the J segment 0 bases; nucleotides outside the gene matches: 9. CDR1 is MDHEN and CDR2 is SYDVKM in the germline V gene.

This rearrangement joins TRBV5-1 to TRBJ1-3; weak D call: TRBD1 (5 bases). Germline loops: CDR1 SGHRS, CDR2 YFSETQ. The CDR3 is made up of 14 amino acids. The V and J ends lost 0 bases and 4 bases respectively, with 8 bases between them. The CDR3, as DNA: TGCGCCAGCAGCTTGGCAGGGAAAGGAAACACCATATATTTT. As protein: CASSLAGKGNTIYF.

The rearrangement uses TRBV9 and TRBJ2-1, with TRBD1 as a possible D gene (6 bases). CDR1 and CDR2 from the germline V gene are SGDLS and YYNGEE. Trimming removed 2 bases at V and 0 bases at J, with 12 bases between. This CDR3 region has 16 residues. The CDR3 DNA reads TGTGCCAGCAGCGTTCGTACAGGGAGCTCCTACAATGAGCAGTTCTTC. Translating it yields CASSVRTGSSYNEQFF.

This clone was seen only once. This chain links TRBV11-2 with TRBJ1-1; a possible D gene is TRBD1 (6 bases). V lost 5 bases and J lost 7, with 14 bases in between. The CDR3 loop spans 13 amino acids. Germline V lookup: CDR1 SGHAT, CDR2 FQNNGV. In nucleotides, the CDR3 is TGTGCCAGCAGCCGCCTGGGACAAATTGAAGCTTTCTTT. Protein sequence: CASSRLGQIEAFF.

The gene calls are TRBV5-1 and TRBJ2-1, with 8 positions matching TRBD1. The CDR3 spans 14 residues. After removal of 4 bases from V and 6 bases from J, the junction contained 6 bases not matched to a gene. Germline CDR1 reads SGHRS; CDR2 reads YFSETQ. This CDR3 reads CASSGNRGVNEQFF. CDR3 nucleotide sequence: TGCGCCAGCAGCGGGAACAGGGGGGTCAATGAGCAGTTCTTC.

This chain connects TRBV7-8 to TRBJ2-7, with TRBD2 matching 11 bases. The CDR3 length is 16 residues. CDR1 is SGHVS and CDR2 is FQNEAQ in the germline V gene. V lost 1 base, J lost 4 bases, and 6 bases stayed unmatched. The CDR3 DNA reads as TGTGCCAGCAGCTTAGTACTAGCGGGGGCCTCGTACGAGCAGTACTTC. Its protein product is CASSLVLAGASYEQYF.

This rearrangement joins TRBV10-3 to TRBJ1-2; TRBD1 is a possible D gene (5 bases). V was trimmed by 3 bases and J by 8 bases, leaving 16 bases between them. The CDR3 runs to 14 residues. CDR1 and CDR2 (germline): ENHRY, SYGVKD. Written as DNA, the CDR3 is TGTGCCATCAGTGACACCCAGGGCGTAGGGGGCTACACCTTC. Translating it yields CAISDTQGVGGYTF.

This clone was seen once. The chain combines TRBV13 with TRBJ2-2; 8 bases fit TRBD2. J lost 5 bases, V lost 7 bases, and 12 bases had no gene match. The CDR3 has 16 amino acids. From germline, CDR1 is PRHDT and CDR2 FYEKMQ (reference sequence). The CDR3, as DNA: TGTGCCAGCACCCCGAGGCGGGGGGTGGTGACCGGGGAGCTGTTTTTT. This sequence encodes CASTPRRGVVTGELFF.

This clone was observed a few times. This chain joins TRBV9 and TRBJ1-2, with 7 nucleotides matching TRBD1. The CDR3 is 14 residues long. The trim removed 3 bases at V and 8 bases at J, leaving 10 bases unmatched. Germline CDR1 is SGDLS and CDR2 is YYNGEE. CDR3 in DNA: TGTGCCAGCAGCGAGGGGACAGAAATCGGAGGCTACACCTTC. This codes for CASSEGTEIGGYTF.

A single count supports this clone. The chain is built from TRBV7-9 and TRBJ2-1; 15 bases fit TRBD2. CDR1 is SEHNR and CDR2 is FQNEAQ in the germline V gene (reference sequence). After removal of 1 base from V and 10 bases from J, the junction contained 2 bases not matched to a gene. The CDR3 extends over 15 amino acids. DNA for the CDR3: TGTGCCAGCAGCTTAGGGACTAGCGGGAGGGGAGAGCAGTTCTTC. It encodes CASSLGTSGRGEQFF.

V usage is TRBV19 and J usage is TRBJ2-2; 7 bases align to TRBD2. The V gene end was trimmed by 1 base and the J gene end by 2 bases; junction bases not matched to a gene: 10. From germline, CDR1 is LNHDA and CDR2 SQIVND (reference sequence). CDR3 size: 18 residues. CDR3 sequence reads: CASSIGRSGTKNTGELFF. CDR3 nucleotides: TGTGCCAGTAGTATAGGCAGATCCGGGACTAAAAACACCGGGGAGCTGTTTTTT.

This chain links TRBV19 with TRBJ1-3, with D possibly matching TRBD1 (5 bases). The V end was cut by 3 bases, the J end by 1 base, with 7 bases between. Germline V gene data show CDR1 as LNHDA and CDR2 as SQIVND (reference sequence). The CDR3 runs to 14 residues. The CDR3 sequence is CASSMRGSGNTIYF. The DNA of the CDR3 is TGTGCCAGTAGTATGCGGGGGTCTGGAAACACCATATATTTT.

This chain links TRBV6-5 with TRBJ1-2; D is possibly TRBD1 (5 bases). The CDR3 loop spans 12 amino acids. Germline loops: CDR1 MNHEY, CDR2 SVGAGI. Trimming pared 7 bases from V and 6 bases from J, leaving 12 bases between. CDR3 region: CASKSGMDGYTF. The CDR3 DNA sequence: TGTGCCAGCAAATCAGGGATGGATGGCTACACCTTC.

The V and J genes are TRBV9 and TRBJ1-2; D unresolved. Germline loops: CDR1 SGDLS, CDR2 YYNGEE. V was cut by 0 bases and J by 4 bases, with 7 bases left in between. The CDR3 has 13 amino acids. The CDR3 DNA sequence: TGTGCCAGCAGCGTAGCTCTCGGCTATGGCTACACCTTC. This sequence encodes CASSVALGYGYTF.

The V call is TRBV4-3, the J call TRBJ2-6; D unresolved. The CDR3 has 15 residues. The V end was cut by 0 bases, the J end by 2 bases, with 5 bases between. The germline V gene has CDR1 LGHNA and CDR2 YSLEER. Written as DNA, the CDR3 is TGCGCCAGCAGCCAAGATGTAGCTGGGGCCAACGTCCTGACTTTC. This codes for CASSQDVAGANVLTF.

This clone was detected a few times. This chain connects TRBV7-9 to TRBJ1-2, with TRBD1 matching 8 bases. CDR3 length equals 16 residues. The trim removed 5 bases at V and 2 bases at J, leaving 10 bases unmatched. The germline CDR1 and CDR2 sequences are SEHNR and FQNEAQ (reference sequence). The CDR3 region is CASSLHLTGANYGYTF. As DNA, the CDR3 is TGTGCCAGCAGCCTCCACCTGACAGGGGCGAACTATGGCTACACCTTC.

The chain couples TRBV6-4 to TRBJ2-2; D might be TRBD1 (6 bases). Germline lookup yields CDR1 MRHNA and CDR2 SNTAGT. V gave up 4 bases and J gave up 1 base, with 10 bases separating them. The CDR3 sequence is 15 residues long. The CDR3 protein is CASSAQGRNTGELFF. The CDR3 nucleotides are TGTGCCAGCAGTGCCCAGGGGCGGAACACCGGGGAGCTGTTTTTT.

This chain connects TRBV14 to TRBJ2-2; D perhaps matches TRBD2 (6 bases). Germline V gene lookup returns CDR1 SGHDN and CDR2 FVKESK. The V and J ends lost 4 bases and 1 base respectively, with 13 bases between them. This CDR3 is built from 16 residues. CDR3 protein: CASSPGSGQNTGELFF. The DNA of the CDR3 is TGTGCCAGCAGCCCTGGTAGCGGACAGAACACCGGGGAGCTGTTTTTT.

The chain links TRBV7-9 to TRBJ1-1; D possibly corresponds to TRBD1 (5 bases). Germline CDR1 SEHNR, CDR2 FQNEAQ (reference sequence). V was pared by 4 bases and J by 8 bases, with 8 bases between. This CDR3 has 11 amino acids. In nucleotides, the CDR3 is TGTGCCAGCAGCTACGACAGCGAAGCTTTCTTT. This encodes CASSYDSEAFF.

The chain joins TRBV27 to TRBJ1-1; TRBD1 agrees at 10 bases. The length of the CDR3 is 17 residues. Trimming removed 7 bases from V and 1 base from J; junction bases left unmatched: 12. CDR1 and CDR2 (germline): MNHEY, SMNVEV (reference sequence). Here the CDR3 reads CASIPGQGSPGNTEAFF. CDR3 in DNA: TGTGCCAGCATTCCGGGACAGGGGTCCCCCGGGAACACTGAAGCTTTCTTT.

In its sample, this clone was seen a few times. The CDR3 region is CASSRGYGYTF. For the CDR3, the DNA is TGTGCCAGCAGTCGGGGGTATGGCTACACCTTC. This chain connects TRBV28 to TRBJ1-2, with D possibly being TRBD1 (5 bases). The ends were cut back, 5 bases at V and 5 bases at J, with 6 bases in the middle. This CDR3 comprises 11 residues. Germline V gene sequence: CDR1 MDHEN, CDR2 SYDVKM.

This clone has a single count. In DNA, the CDR3 is TGTGCCAGCAGTTACGTAAGACAGGGAGGCGAAAAACTGTTTTTT. Its protein product is CASSYVRQGGEKLFF. The chain combines TRBV6-5 with TRBJ1-4; 7 nucleotides agree with TRBD1. Per germline, CDR1 MNHEY and CDR2 SVGAGI. The junction had 8 bases not matched to a gene; V was cut back by 2 bases and J by 8 bases. The CDR3 has 15 amino acids.

This chain links TRBV9 with TRBJ1-1; D ambiguous. This CDR3 comprises 15 residues. Germline values: CDR1 SGDLS, CDR2 YYNGEE. Trimming removed 3 bases at V and 2 bases at J, with 14 bases between. The CDR3 loop reads CASSAEGRSNTEAFF. The CDR3 bases are TGTGCCAGCAGCGCAGAGGGAAGGAGCAACACTGAAGCTTTCTTT.

This chain uses TRBV7-3 with TRBJ2-5; 7 nucleotides match TRBD2. The CDR3 is made up of 15 amino acids. Germline CDR1 reads SGHTA; CDR2 reads FQGTGA. With 5 bases clipped from V and 4 bases from J, the junction kept 10 bases outside the gene matches. This CDR3 reads CASSHRLASPETQYF. Here the CDR3 DNA reads TGTGCCAGCAGCCACCGACTAGCCTCTCCAGAGACCCAGTACTTC. The full variable domain, in which reference TRBV7-3 and TRBJ2-5 provide the parts outside the CDR3, is GAGVSQTPSNKVTEKGKYVELRCDPISGHTALYWYRQSLGQGPEFLIYFQGTGAADDSGLPNDRFFAVRPEGSVSTLKIQRTERGDSAVYLCASSHRLASPETQYFGPGTRLLVL.

The chain joins TRBV12-3 or TRBV12-4 to TRBJ2-1; D uncertain. The CDR3 sequence is 13 residues long. V was shortened by 3 bases and J by 7 bases, with 10 bases between the two germline ends. CDR3 nucleotides: TGTGCCAGCAGTTTGATGGGCAGGAATGAGCAGTTCTTC. This gives the protein CASSLMGRNEQFF.